This entry lists 10 T cell receptor beta chains sequenced from one sample in a study of molecular identifiers for immune sequencing clone quantification. MiXCR was run by TCRdb on the PCR reads, yielding one entry per CDR3 protein. The data contain over 300,000 distinct CDR3 sequences, 24% of them singletons. Sequences were obtained from naive CD8+ T cells from blood, with Jurkat cell RNA spiked in. Subset defined: FACS-sorted CD8+CD4-CCR7+CD45RA+ naive T cells. The receptors originated from a human donor in good health. Some libraries in this study had Jurkat cell RNA spiked in.

J is TRBJ1-1 and V is TRBV29-1, with 7 bases fitting TRBD1. V gave up 2 bases and J gave up 5 bases; unmatched junction bases: 14. This CDR3 is 16 amino acids long. The germline V gene encodes CDR1 SQVTM and CDR2 ANQGSEA. The CDR3 reads CSVEPTGAWKVTEAFF. CDR3 DNA sequence: TGCAGCGTTGAACCCACAGGGGCGTGGAAGGTGACTGAAGCTTTCTTT.

The sample holds a few counts of this clonotype. The chain links TRBV5-1 to TRBJ2-3; D unresolved. This CDR3 has 17 residues. Germline V CDR1 and CDR2: SGHRS, YFSETQ. Trimming stripped 7 bases from V and 0 bases from J, with 21 bases between. DNA of the CDR3: TGCGCCAGCCAACCTGGAGTCGACAAAACTAGCACAGATACGCAGTATTTT. This encodes CASQPGVDKTSTDTQYF.

This clonotype has a single count. This sequence may be a read error, since a much larger clone differs from it by one base. The V call is TRBV5-3, the J call TRBJ2-7, with D possibly matching TRBD1 (6 bases). TRBV5-3 qualifies as an ORF whose function is uncertain. V lost 8 bases and J 6 bases, leaving 24 bases between the germline ends. The CDR3 spans 15 residues. In nucleotides, the CDR3 is TGTGCCAGCAGCCACCGGAACAGGGAGTGGAGCGAGCAGTACTTC. Translated: CASSHRNREWSEQYF.

This clonotype turned up a few times. The chain joins TRBV11-3 to TRBJ2-3; D may match TRBD1 or TRBD2 (6 bases each). Germline CDR1 reads SGHNT; CDR2 reads YENEEA. The V and J ends lost 4 bases and 2 bases respectively, with 13 bases between them. The CDR3 covers 15 residues. In DNA form, the CDR3 reads TGTGCCAGCAGCTGGTCGGGGGCATTCACAGATACGCAGTATTTT. This sequence encodes CASSWSGAFTDTQYF.

On this clonotype: At one boundary the junction diverges from the germline segment, which might be a read error. The rearrangement joins TRBV15 to TRBJ2-5; D call uncertain. Germline CDR1 reads LNHNV; CDR2 reads YYDKDF (reference sequence). There are 17 residues in the CDR3. The chain's CDR3 is CATSIHSSPSDQATQYF. DNA of the CDR3: TGTGCCACCAGCATCCACAGTTCGCCGAGCGACCAAGCGACCCAGTACTTC. The entire variable domain, with the rest obtained from reference TRBV15 and TRBJ2-5, is as follows: DAMVIQNPRYQVTQFGKPVTLSCSQTLNHNVMYWYQQKSSQAPKLLFHYYDKDFNNEADTPDNFQSRRPNTSFCFLDIRSPGLGDTAMYLCATSIHSSPSDQATQYFGPGTRLLVL.

About this clonotype: An end of the junction does not agree with germline; a read error may underlie this. The V call is TRBV4-3, the J call TRBJ2-7; perhaps TRBD1 as D (5 bases). Germline V gene data show CDR1 as LGHNA and CDR2 as YSLEER. The CDR3 is 15 amino acids. Here the CDR3 reads CASTPAAGNTYEQCF. CDR3 in DNA: TGCGCCAGCACGCCGGCGGCAGGGAATACCTACGAGCAGTGCTTC.

With regard to this clonotype: It may be a read error: a sequence one base away is much more abundant. CDR3 nucleotide sequence: TGTGCCAGCAGTTACTCTTCGCAGGGCGCGAAACAGCACCAGCATTTT. Translated: CASSYSSQGAKQHQHF. The chain carries TRBV6-5 and TRBJ1-5; possibly TRBD1 for D (5 bases). The length of the CDR3 is 16 residues. Germline assignment: CDR1 MNHEY and CDR2 SVGAGI.

This clonotype was counted many times. The V gene is TRBV28, the J gene TRBJ2-3, with TRBD2 matching over 15 bases. J was trimmed by 1 base and V by 2 bases; bases with no gene match: 1. The germline CDR1 and CDR2 sequences are MDHEN and SYDVKM. CDR3 length: 17 amino acids. CDR3 in DNA: TGTGCCAGCAGTTTAGGGACTAGCGGGAGGCGCACAGATACGCAGTATTTT. Its translation is CASSLGTSGRRTDTQYF.

This clonotype was found many times. V usage is TRBV29-1 and J usage is TRBJ1-1; no definite D call. The germline gives CDR1 SQVTM, CDR2 ANQGSEA. V dropped 8 bases and J dropped 2 bases, with 9 bases sitting between them. CDR3 length equals 11 residues. CDR3 protein: CSTVQNTEAFF. The CDR3 DNA follows: TGCAGCACCGTCCAAAACACTGAAGCTTTCTTT.

This clonotype was seen repeatedly, ten times or more. The chain recombines TRBV4-3 with TRBJ1-4; D is undetermined. This CDR3 spans 15 amino acids. Trimming shortened V by 3 bases and J by 0 bases, and 8 bases separated the two germline ends. Per germline, CDR1 LGHNA and CDR2 YSLEER. In DNA form, the CDR3 reads TGCGCCAGCAGCCAGTACACCTCAACTAATGAAAAACTGTTTTTT. Translated: CASSQYTSTNEKLFF.